This paragraph reports one T cell receptor beta chain. This entry belongs to a study of blood T cell repertoires in COVID-19. Profiling relied on immunoSEQ multiplex PCR, and the TCRdb table lists in-frame clones only, not all of them. The sample holds some 65,000 clones, about 94% seen once. Germline lookup yields CDR1 MNHEY and CDR2 SMNVEV (reference sequence). V gave up 4 bases and J gave up 7 bases; unmatched junction bases: 7. The CDR3 runs 15 residues. The V and J genes are TRBV27 and TRBJ2-1; the match to TRBD2 covers 10 bases. The sample was peripheral blood. This receptor was taken from a man in his 70s with active COVID-19. The CDR3, as DNA: TGTGCCAGCAGTTCTGGGGTACTAGCGGGGAATGAGCAGTTCTTC. It encodes CASSSGVLAGNEQFF.